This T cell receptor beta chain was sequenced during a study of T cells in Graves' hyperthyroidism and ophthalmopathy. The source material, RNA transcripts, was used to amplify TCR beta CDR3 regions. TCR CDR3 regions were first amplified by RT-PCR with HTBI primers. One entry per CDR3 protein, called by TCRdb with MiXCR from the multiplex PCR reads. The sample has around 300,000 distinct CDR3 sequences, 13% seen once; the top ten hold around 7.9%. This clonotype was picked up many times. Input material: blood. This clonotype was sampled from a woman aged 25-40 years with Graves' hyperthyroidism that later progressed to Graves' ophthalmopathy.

CDR3 region: CASSQDSGTGGPQETQYF. The CDR3 nucleotides read TGCGCCAGCAGCCAAGATAGTGGGACAGGGGGACCGCAAGAGACCCAGTACTTC. The V and J genes are TRBV4-3 and TRBJ2-5, with TRBD1 identical over 11 bases. Germline CDR1 LGHNA, CDR2 YSLEER. The CDR3 is 18 residues long. With 0 bases clipped from V and 2 bases from J, the junction kept 8 bases outside the gene matches.